This TCR beta chain was recovered during a study of PD-L1 blockade in urothelial cancer. Indicated time point: pretreatment peripheral blood. For each patient, 1 to 8 samples were obtained, pretreatment and on-treatment. The CDR3 length is 17 residues. From germline, CDR1 is MNHEY and CDR2 SMNVEV (reference sequence). With 2 bases clipped from V and 8 bases from J, the junction kept 7 bases outside the gene matches. The assay was immunoSEQ multiplex PCR, and TCRdb's table has in-frame clones only and misses some. The table shows approximately 55,000 clones, with about 86% occurring only once. This sequence joins TRBV27 and TRBJ2-2; 14 bases are shared with TRBD2. The sequence derives from a man between 60 and 70 years old with urothelial cancer. The sequencing used PBMCs, collected around atezolizumab (anti-PD-L1) treatment. The CDR3 here is CASSLGLGLAGGGELFF. The CDR3 region has the DNA TGTGCCAGCAGTTTAGGTCTCGGACTAGCGGGAGGTGGGGAGCTGTTTTTT.